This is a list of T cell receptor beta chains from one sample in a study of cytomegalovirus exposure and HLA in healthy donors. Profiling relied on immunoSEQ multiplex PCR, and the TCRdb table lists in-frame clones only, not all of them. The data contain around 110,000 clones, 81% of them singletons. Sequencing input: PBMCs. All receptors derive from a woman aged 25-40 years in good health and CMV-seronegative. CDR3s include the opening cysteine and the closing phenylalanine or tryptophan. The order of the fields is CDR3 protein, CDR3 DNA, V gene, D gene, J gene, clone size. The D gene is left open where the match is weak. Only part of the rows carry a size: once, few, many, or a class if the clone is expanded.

CARESGGLGYEQYF | TGTGCCAGAGAGTCGGGGGGACTCGGCTACGAGCAGTACTTC | TRBV19 | TRBD2 | TRBJ2-7 | -
CAISEGGGTSGTEQFF | TGTGCCATCAGTGAAGGGGGGGGGACTAGCGGGACCGAGCAGTTCTTC | TRBV10-3 | TRBD2 | TRBJ2-1 | -
CASSVGPLRGLADQETQYF | TGTGCCAGCAGCGTAGGTCCCCTCAGGGGACTAGCAGACCAAGAGACCCAGTACTTC | TRBV9 | TRBD2 | TRBJ2-5 | -
CASSPGLAGRGEQFF | TGTGCCAGCAGCCCGGGCCTGGCGGGAAGGGGTGAGCAGTTCTTC | TRBV5-6 | - | TRBJ2-1 | -
CASSYLATGQETQYF | TGTGCCAGCAGCTACTTGGCGACGGGACAAGAGACCCAGTACTTC | TRBV7-2 | - | TRBJ2-5 | -
CASSLSDINEQFF | TGCGCCAGCAGCCTATCGGACATAAATGAGCAGTTCTTC | TRBV5-1 | - | TRBJ2-1 | once
CASSILPGQGSYEQYF | TGTGCCAGCAGCATACTCCCGGGACAGGGTTCCTACGAGCAGTACTTC | TRBV7-2 | TRBD1 | TRBJ2-7 | -
CSVEDETGSYNEQFF | TGCAGCGTTGAAGATGAAACGGGCTCCTACAATGAGCAGTTCTTC | TRBV29-1 | - | TRBJ2-1 | -
CASSLAGGEQYF | TGTGCCAGCAGCTTGGCGGGAGGCGAGCAGTACTTC | TRBV5-4 | TRBD2 | TRBJ2-7 | -
CASSRSGRDGDTQYF | TGTGCCAGCAGTCGTAGCGGGAGGGATGGAGATACGCAGTATTTT | TRBV28 | TRBD2 | TRBJ2-3 | -
CASSIGAGSTYEQYF | TGTGCCAGTAGTATAGGGGCAGGTAGTACCTACGAGCAGTACTTC | TRBV19 | - | TRBJ2-7 | -
CAWSRGQGGNSPLHF | TGTGCCTGGAGCCGAGGACAGGGTGGCAATTCACCCCTCCACTTT | TRBV30 | TRBD1 | TRBJ1-6 | -
CASSQDSGSSYNEQFF | TGCGCCAGCAGCCAAGACTCCGGGAGCTCCTACAATGAGCAGTTCTTC | TRBV4-1 | - | TRBJ2-1 | -
CSSSQDGRASLGEQYF | TGTTCCAGCAGTCAAGACGGGAGGGCCTCCCTCGGCGAGCAGTACTTC | TRBV7-9 | TRBD2 | TRBJ2-7 | -
CASRGAYGEKLFF | TGTGCCAGCAGAGGGGCCTATGGGGAAAAACTGTTTTTT | TRBV27 | - | TRBJ1-4 | -
CASSESGLNPYEQYF | TGTGCCAGCAGTGAGTCGGGACTCAATCCCTACGAGCAGTACTTC | TRBV2 | - | TRBJ2-7 | -
CASSQDGGSTEAFF | TGCGCCAGCAGCCAAGATGGGGGCTCCACTGAAGCTTTCTTT | TRBV4-3 | - | TRBJ1-1 | -
CASSLDAGTDTQYF | TGTGCCAGCAGTTTAGATGCGGGCACAGATACGCAGTATTTT | TRBV6-1 | - | TRBJ2-3 | -
CASSRREAYEQYF | TGTGCCAGCAGTCGAAGGGAGGCCTACGAGCAGTACTTC | TRBV6-4 | - | TRBJ2-7 | few